Below are 27 T cell receptor beta chains sequenced from a single sample in a study of early T cells in non-severe SARS-CoV-2 infection. TCRdb re-derived calls from the 5' RACE reads in MiXCR, one entry per CDR3 protein. This table holds some 61,000 distinct CDR3 sequences, approximately 9.7% found once. Sequences were obtained from whole blood. The receptors were sampled from an adult who was a healthcare worker with PCR-confirmed SARS-CoV-2 infection or an uninfected control (not recorded which).

This clonotype was recorded at least ten times. The chain recombines TRBV18 with TRBJ1-6; TRBD1 matches at 8 bases. CDR3 length: 14 residues. Germline trimming cut 6 bases from V and 10 bases from J; bases unmatched to any gene: 8. CDR1 and CDR2 (germline): KGHSH, LQKENI. CDR3 nucleotides: TGTGCCAGCTCGTTCTCAGGGGGCGAATCACCCCTCCACTTT. Translating it yields CASSFSGGESPLHF.

The chain employs TRBV2 and TRBJ1-2; D is uncertain. The CDR3 is made up of 15 amino acids. Germline lookup yields CDR1 SNHLY and CDR2 FYNNEI. Trimming pared 0 bases from V and 4 bases from J, leaving 12 bases between. The CDR3: CASSEALKAGYGYTF. Here the CDR3 DNA reads TGTGCCAGCAGTGAAGCGCTGAAGGCCGGCTATGGCTACACCTTC.

This clonotype was observed many times. J is TRBJ1-2 and V is TRBV7-9; the D is unclear. The V gene's germline CDR1 is SEHNR and CDR2 FQNEAQ (reference sequence). V lost 3 bases to trimming and J lost 6 bases, with 11 bases between them. The CDR3 is 13 residues long. The CDR3, as DNA: TGTGCCAGCAGCTTCGCAGGATCGAATGGCTACACCTTC. It codes for CASSFAGSNGYTF.

This clonotype came up many times. V gene TRBV6-6 combines with J gene TRBJ1-6, with D possibly TRBD1 on 6 matching bases. V dropped 5 bases and J dropped 16 bases, with 18 bases sitting between them. This CDR3 contains 13 residues. CDR1 and CDR2 (germline): MNHNY, SVGAGI (reference sequence). Here the CDR3 reads CASSAQGLGSLHF. The CDR3 DNA reads as TGTGCCAGCAGTGCCCAGGGGCTGGGTTCTCTCCACTTT.

This chain uses TRBV5-8 with TRBJ2-2, with D perhaps TRBD2 (5 bases). Per the germline V gene, CDR1 is SGHTS and CDR2 is YDEGEE. CDR3 size: 16 residues. The V end was cut by 0 bases, the J end by 4 bases, with 13 bases between. CDR3 region: CASSLGASSGTGELFF. CDR3 DNA sequence: TGTGCCAGCAGCTTGGGGGCTAGCTCCGGCACCGGGGAGCTGTTTTTT.

This clonotype was seen only a few times. CDR3 sequence: CASAGTETYEQYF. The CDR3 DNA follows: TGCGCCAGCGCGGGGACTGAAACCTACGAGCAGTACTTC. The chain has TRBV5-1 and TRBJ2-7; possibly TRBD2 for D (6 bases). V gave up 7 bases and J gave up 2 bases, with 13 bases separating them. The CDR3 has 13 amino acids. Germline V CDR1 and CDR2: SGHRS, YFSETQ.

This sequence joins TRBV20-1 and TRBJ2-5; tentatively, D is TRBD1 (5 bases). V lost 3 bases, J lost 4 bases, and 12 bases lay in between. The CDR3 runs 13 residues. Germline CDR1 is DFQATT and CDR2 is SNEGSKA (reference sequence). CDR3 loop: CSASTRARETQYF. CDR3 DNA: TGCAGTGCTAGTACCAGGGCGAGAGAGACCCAGTACTTC.

This clonotype was recorded many times. The rearrangement links TRBV12-3 or TRBV12-4 to TRBJ2-1, with 16 bases aligning to TRBD2. The CDR3 runs 14 residues. V lost 6 bases and J lost 7; bases outside the gene matches: 0. CDR3 coding DNA: TGTGCCAGCAGGGGACTAGCGGGGGGGAATGAGCAGTTCTTC. It specifies CASRGLAGGNEQFF.

The CDR3 loop reads CASSLRDGFNQPQHF. Written as DNA, the CDR3 is TGTGCCAGTAGCCTCCGGGACGGATTTAATCAGCCCCAGCATTTT. The rearrangement links TRBV19 to TRBJ1-5, with TRBD1 as a possible D gene (5 bases). V lost 6 bases to trimming and J lost 4 bases, with 16 bases between them. Germline assignment: CDR1 LNHDA and CDR2 SQIVND (reference sequence). CDR3 length: 15 amino acids.

This clonotype appeared many times. The rearrangement uses TRBV9 and TRBJ2-1, with 7 bases that match TRBD2. V lost 0 bases to trimming and J lost 7 bases; unmatched junction nucleotides: 7. CDR1 is SGDLS, CDR2 YYNGEE, per germline. The CDR3 is 15 amino acids. The CDR3 region has the DNA TGTGCCAGCAGCGTAGTAGTAGGGACTATTAATGAGCAGTTCTTC. Protein: CASSVVVGTINEQFF.

The genes are TRBV7-9 and TRBJ1-6, with D perhaps matching TRBD1 (5 bases). This CDR3 has 15 amino acids. Germline V gene sequence: CDR1 SEHNR, CDR2 FQNEAQ (reference sequence). V was trimmed by 4 bases and J by 10 bases, leaving 17 bases between them. The CDR3 DNA sequence: TGTGCCAGCAGCTGGACCGGCGGGGCCGGGTCACCCCTCCACTTT. Its translation is CASSWTGGAGSPLHF. The full variable domain, its missing parts supplied by reference TRBV7-9 and TRBJ1-6, is DTGVSQNPRHKITKRGQNVTFRCDPISEHNRLYWYRQTLGQGPEFLTYFQNEAQLEKSRLLSDRFSAERPKGSFSTLEIQRTEQGDSAMYLCASSWTGGAGSPLHFGNGTRLTVT.

This clonotype has ten or more counts. V gene TRBV4-1 combines with J gene TRBJ1-4; D ambiguous. CDR3 length equals 18 residues. Germline-derived CDR1 and CDR2 are MGHRA and YSYEKL. The V end was cut by 4 bases, the J end by 0 bases, with 18 bases between. CDR3 amino acids: CASSLPPGVRATNEKLFF. The CDR3 DNA reads as TGCGCCAGCAGCCTTCCACCCGGCGTCCGAGCAACTAATGAAAAACTGTTTTTT.

The rearrangement links TRBV30 to TRBJ1-1; possibly TRBD1 for D (5 bases). Trimming stripped 5 bases from V and 6 bases from J, with 10 bases between. This CDR3 has 11 amino acids. Germline loops: CDR1 GTSNPN, CDR2 SVGIG (reference sequence). CDR3 amino acids: CAWDGGSEAFF. CDR3 DNA: TGTGCCTGGGACGGGGGGTCTGAAGCTTTCTTT.

This chain joins TRBV3-1 and TRBJ2-3; D is possibly TRBD2 (6 bases). V lost 0 bases and J lost 4, with 8 bases in between. This CDR3 contains 14 residues. Germline V gene sequence: CDR1 LGHDT, CDR2 YNNKEL (reference sequence). CDR3 coding DNA: TGTGCCAGCAGCCAAGAGACTAGACCAGATACGCAGTATTTT. This codes for CASSQETRPDTQYF.

The V gene is TRBV5-5, the J gene TRBJ2-5; D assignment may be TRBD1 or TRBD2 (5 bases each). V lost 2 bases, J lost 4 bases, and 15 bases lay in between. Germline lookup yields CDR1 SGHKS and CDR2 YYEKEE (reference sequence). The CDR3 spans 15 residues. The CDR3 region is CASSFRPGSGETQYF. CDR3 coding DNA: TGTGCCAGCAGCTTCCGGCCAGGGAGCGGAGAGACCCAGTACTTC.

The gene calls are TRBV10-3 and TRBJ2-1; D is possibly TRBD2 (7 bases). CDR1 is ENHRY, CDR2 SYGVKD, per germline. CDR3 length equals 15 residues. The V end was cut by 4 bases, the J end by 10 bases, with 20 bases between. CDR3: CAISAGGGDRGEQFF. The CDR3 coding sequence is TGTGCCATCAGTGCCGGCGGGGGCGATAGGGGCGAGCAGTTCTTC.

The sample holds many counts of this clonotype. The chain recombines TRBV27 with TRBJ1-5; a weak D match, TRBD1 (5 bases). Trimming left V 2 bases short and J 7 bases short, with 9 bases between. CDR1 is MNHEY and CDR2 is SMNVEV in the germline V gene (reference sequence). CDR3 size: 13 residues. This CDR3 is CASSLEGQQPQHF. In DNA form, the CDR3 reads TGTGCCAGCAGTTTAGAGGGGCAACAGCCCCAGCATTTT.

This clonotype was seen a few times. The genes are TRBV7-6 and TRBJ1-1; 7 bases line up with TRBD1. Germline CDR1 and CDR2: SGHVS and FNYEAQ. This CDR3 has 14 residues. The junction had 6 bases not matched to a gene; V was cut back by 3 bases and J by 5 bases. The chain's CDR3 is CASSLTGSSTEAFF. The DNA of the CDR3 is TGTGCCAGCAGCTTGACAGGGTCAAGTACTGAAGCTTTCTTT.

This chain links TRBV14 with TRBJ2-1; D is perhaps TRBD1 (5 bases). The CDR3 sequence is 16 residues long. V lost 3 bases and J lost 0, with 12 bases in between. Per germline, CDR1 SGHDN and CDR2 FVKESK. CDR3 protein: CASSHQTGSSYNEQFF. CDR3 nucleotide sequence: TGTGCCAGCAGCCATCAAACAGGTAGCTCCTACAATGAGCAGTTCTTC. The whole variable domain, filled in from reference TRBV14 and TRBJ2-1, reads EAGVTQFPSHSVIEKGQTVTLRCDPISGHDNLYWYRRVMGKEIKFLLHFVKESKQDESGMPNNRFLAERTGGTYSTLKVQPAELEDSGVYFCASSHQTGSSYNEQFFGPGTRLTVL.

V is TRBV29-1 and J is TRBJ1-2; 9 bases match TRBD1. This CDR3 contains 15 residues. Germline assignment: CDR1 SQVTM and CDR2 ANQGSEA. The V gene end was trimmed by 4 bases and the J gene end by 2 bases; junction bases not matched to a gene: 8. The CDR3 DNA reads as TGCAGCGTTGCCTGGACCGGACAGGGGAACTATGGCTACACCTTC. Amino acids: CSVAWTGQGNYGYTF.

This clonotype was picked up many times. This chain joins TRBV7-6 and TRBJ2-3; 7 bases are a match to TRBD2. The V and J ends lost 3 bases and 1 base, in that order; junction bases with no gene match: 1. Germline CDR1 and CDR2: SGHVS and FNYEAQ. The CDR3 has 14 amino acids. Written as DNA, the CDR3 is TGTGCCAGCAGCTTGGCGGGGGGCACAGATACGCAGTATTTT. It codes for CASSLAGGTDTQYF.

This clonotype turned up a few times. This sequence joins TRBV5-8 and TRBJ1-2, with D possibly matching TRBD1 (5 bases). Germline CDR1 SGHTS, CDR2 YDEGEE. CDR3 length equals 14 residues. V lost 0 bases, J lost 4 bases, and 10 bases lay in between. The CDR3 loop is CASSLVRGGYGYTF. CDR3 DNA: TGTGCCAGCAGCTTGGTGAGGGGCGGCTATGGCTACACCTTC.

This clonotype has at least ten counts. This chain links TRBV7-9 with TRBJ2-5; tentative D call: TRBD1 (5 bases). CDR1 and CDR2 from the germline V gene are SEHNR and FQNEAQ (reference sequence). Trimming shortened V by 6 bases and J by 0 bases, and 17 bases separated the two germline ends. CDR3 length: 16 amino acids. As DNA, the CDR3 is TGTGCCAGCAGTCCGAAGGGGTTGGGGTACCAAGAGACCCAGTACTTC. Translation: CASSPKGLGYQETQYF.

This clonotype was counted at least ten times. The V call is TRBV2, the J call TRBJ1-5; D might be TRBD1 (6 bases). The V end lost 7 bases, the J end lost 2 bases, and 12 bases lay between the germline ends. Germline assignment: CDR1 SNHLY and CDR2 FYNNEI. The CDR3 consists of 14 residues. CDR3 bases: TGTGCCAGCATGCGGGGGGCAGGCAATCAGCCCCAGCATTTT. It translates to CASMRGAGNQPQHF.

The chain couples TRBV5-1 to TRBJ2-7, with D perhaps TRBD1 (6 bases). Trimming removed 3 bases from V and 2 bases from J, with 15 bases in between. The germline V gene encodes CDR1 SGHRS and CDR2 YFSETQ. CDR3 length equals 15 residues. The CDR3 loop reads CASSWGHTSAYEQYF. CDR3 DNA sequence: TGCGCCAGCAGCTGGGGACATACAAGCGCCTACGAGCAGTACTTC.

Only a few counts were recorded for this clonotype. The gene calls are TRBV20-1 and TRBJ1-1, with 7 bases fitting TRBD1. Trimming removed 4 bases from V and 1 base from J; junction bases left unmatched: 3. CDR3 length: 13 amino acids. The germline V gene encodes CDR1 DFQATT and CDR2 SNEGSKA (reference sequence). The CDR3 bases are TGCAGTGCTACACAGGGGAAGAACACTGAAGCTTTCTTT. The encoded protein is CSATQGKNTEAFF.

This clonotype was counted many times. The J gene is TRBJ1-2, the V gene TRBV7-3; D uncertain. CDR3 length: 13 amino acids. V was cut by 3 bases and J by 6 bases, with 11 bases left in between. Germline lookup yields CDR1 SGHTA and CDR2 FQGTGA. The CDR3: CASSFPSGDGYTF. DNA for the CDR3: TGTGCCAGCAGCTTCCCCTCCGGCGATGGCTACACCTTC.